This entry lists 16 T cell receptor beta chains sequenced from one sample in a study of synovial regulatory T cells in juvenile arthritis. Method: immunoSEQ multiplex PCR; TCRdb's copy keeps in-frame clones and lacks some. The sample's table shows approximately 6,400 clones. Sequenced material: Treg cells from blood. Sample subset: remaining (HLA-DR-negative) circulating blood Treg cells. All receptors come from a donor younger than 35 with juvenile idiopathic arthritis.

V usage is TRBV5-1 and J usage is TRBJ2-1; TCRdb's D call, TRBD2, is unchecked because there is no DNA. Germline-derived CDR1 and CDR2 are SGHRS and YFSETQ. CDR3 length: 15 residues. DNA for this receptor is not on file. The CDR3 sequence: CASREGTSGSNEQFF.

The genes are TRBV6-1 and TRBJ2-7; TCRdb gives TRBD1 as the D gene, but with no DNA this cannot be confirmed. Germline values: CDR1 MNHNS, CDR2 SASEGT. This CDR3 comprises 12 residues. No DNA sequence was recorded. The chain's CDR3 is CASNRTPYEQYF.

The chain combines TRBV7-6 with TRBJ2-2; no DNA is available, so the TRBD2 call from TCRdb remains unchecked. This CDR3 is built from 17 residues. The nucleotide record is missing. Germline lookup yields CDR1 SGHVS and CDR2 FNYEAQ. CDR3 loop: CASSSLSSGRYTGELFF.

This rearrangement joins TRBV6-6 to TRBJ1-2. CDR1 and CDR2 (germline): MNHNY, SVGAGI (reference sequence). The CDR3 has 15 amino acids. No DNA appears here. This CDR3 reads CASSSIGALLDGYTF.

The chain recombines TRBV27 with TRBJ2-7. The V gene's germline CDR1 is MNHEY and CDR2 SMNVEV (reference sequence). The CDR3 loop spans 12 amino acids. There is no recorded DNA. The CDR3 sequence: CASSFDGYEQYF.

The chain recombines TRBV6-1 with TRBJ2-1. Germline V lookup: CDR1 MNHNS, CDR2 SASEGT. The CDR3 length is 13 residues. No DNA accompanies this entry. CDR3 region: CASTDGPYNEQFF.

The chain recombines TRBV19 with TRBJ2-2; TCRdb's D gene call, TRBD1, goes unchecked for lack of DNA. The CDR3 loop spans 16 amino acids. No DNA appears here. Looked up from germline, CDR1 is LNHDA and CDR2 is SQIVND (reference sequence). The CDR3 spells CASSTTGQVSTGELFF.

J is TRBJ2-2 and V is TRBV5-1; the D call of TRBD2 rests on TCRdb alone, since no DNA is present to check it. The germline V gene has CDR1 SGHRS and CDR2 YFSETQ. The CDR3 runs to 16 residues. DNA is not recorded here. The CDR3: CASSPSGGRATGELFF.

The chain carries TRBV7-2 and TRBJ2-7; the D call of TRBD2 rests on TCRdb alone, since no DNA is present to check it. The CDR3 runs 15 residues. No DNA is given. CDR1 and CDR2 (germline): SGHTA, FQGNSA. This CDR3 is CASSLQGGSIDEQYF.

CDR3 loop: CASSLWQMNTEAFF. V usage is TRBV28 and J usage is TRBJ1-1; there is no DNA to check the TCRdb D call of TRBD1. Looked up from germline, CDR1 is MDHEN and CDR2 is SYDVKM. The CDR3 totals 14 residues. Only the protein is on record.

The rearrangement links TRBV14 to TRBJ1-4. This CDR3 is built from 14 residues. Only the protein is available. From germline, CDR1 is SGHDN and CDR2 FVKESK. CDR3 amino acids: CASSQVGVGEKLFF.

The chain recombines TRBV5-4 with TRBJ2-1. Per the germline V gene, CDR1 is SGHNT and CDR2 is YYREEE (reference sequence). This CDR3 has 16 residues. The entry carries no DNA sequence. The CDR3 loop reads CASSLGGASSYNEQFF.

This clone registers medium-sized by frequency. The rearrangement uses TRBV7-9 and TRBJ1-1; TCRdb designates TRBD1, a call that cannot be tested without DNA. Germline-derived CDR1 and CDR2 are SEHNR and FQNEAQ (reference sequence). This CDR3 region has 15 residues. A DNA sequence was not provided. The CDR3 sequence: CASSPDRPMNTEAFF.

The chain carries TRBV7-2 and TRBJ2-1; checking the TCRdb D call of TRBD2 is not possible without DNA. This CDR3 spans 15 amino acids. No DNA is listed. In germline, CDR1 is SGHTA, CDR2 FQGNSA. This chain's CDR3 is CASSAVSGIYNEQFF.

The genes are TRBV6-5 and TRBJ1-1. This CDR3 contains 14 residues. No DNA is listed. Per germline, CDR1 MNHEY and CDR2 SVGAGI. The CDR3 loop is CASTPGGGNTEAFF.

This chain uses TRBV4-1 with TRBJ2-3. CDR3 length equals 14 residues. DNA is not on record. Germline assignment: CDR1 MGHRA and CDR2 YSYEKL. This CDR3 reads CASSQLDPTDTQYF.